This entry is about one T cell receptor beta chain. This specimen belongs to a study of shared clonotypes between healthy human individuals. The CDR3 consists of 16 residues. The germline V gene encodes CDR1 SGDLS and CDR2 YYNGEE. V shed 0 bases, J shed 6 bases, and the junction held 8 bases outside the gene matches. TCRdb's table, derived via immunoSEQ multiplex PCR, lists solely in-frame clones and lacks some. This sample yields over 2 million clones, of which roughly 94% are seen a single time; about 0.13% belongs to the top ten. Sequencing was done on a sample of naive CD4+ T cells sorted from blood. Subset specified: CD45RA+ positively selected. The chain uses TRBV9 and TRBJ2-3; TRBD2 matches at 9 bases. The TCR comes from a man in his late teens or twenties in good health. The CDR3 loop reads CASSVAASGIGDTQYF. CDR3 DNA sequence: TGTGCCAGCAGCGTAGCGGCTAGCGGGATCGGCGATACGCAGTATTTT.